The 15 T cell receptor beta chains listed next were all sequenced from one sample in a study of cytomegalovirus exposure and HLA in healthy donors. PCR used 60 Vbeta primers and 13 Jbeta primers. Sequencing used immunoSEQ multiplex PCR; TCRdb keeps in-frame clones, though not all of them. The sample yields under 95,000 clones, 79% seen once. Sequencing used PBMCs. The receptors originated from a middle-aged woman in good health and CMV-seropositive.

The gene calls are TRBV4-2 and TRBJ2-1; 8 positions match TRBD2. From germline, CDR1 is LGHNA and CDR2 YNFKEQ. The CDR3 has 17 residues. The V gene end was trimmed by 0 bases and the J gene end by 7 bases; junction bases not matched to a gene: 11. The CDR3 loop reads CASSQDSPSGSKNEQFF. DNA of the CDR3: TGTGCCAGCAGCCAAGATAGTCCCAGCGGGAGCAAGAATGAGCAGTTCTTC.

This clone has just a few counts. The chain joins TRBV2 to TRBJ2-3, with D tentatively TRBD2 (6 bases). Per the germline V gene, CDR1 is SNHLY and CDR2 is FYNNEI. The CDR3 is made up of 15 amino acids. V shed 6 bases and J shed 2 bases, with 15 bases lying between them. As DNA, the CDR3 is TGTGCCAGCAGGGGGGACTCACGTTACACAGATACGCAGTATTTT. It codes for CASRGDSRYTDTQYF.

V usage is TRBV5-4 and J usage is TRBJ2-1; possible D gene TRBD2, 6 bases. Germline CDR1 and CDR2: SGHNT and YYREEE (reference sequence). This CDR3 region has 16 residues. V lost 3 bases, J lost 0 bases, and 13 bases lay in between. The CDR3 reads CASSSRGSPSYNEQFF. For the CDR3, the DNA is TGTGCCAGCAGCTCCCGGGGGAGCCCCTCCTACAATGAGCAGTTCTTC.

The chain is built from TRBV13 and TRBJ1-2; 9 nucleotides line up with TRBD1. Losses at the gene ends were 5 bases for V and 8 bases for J; bases not matched to a gene: 15. This CDR3 has 16 amino acids. Germline CDR1 and CDR2: PRHDT and FYEKMQ (reference sequence). CDR3 loop: CASSHTPGQGVGGYTF. In DNA, the CDR3 is TGTGCCAGCAGCCACACACCGGGACAGGGTGTGGGGGGCTACACCTTC.

CDR3 amino acids: CASSPYAGVRYGYTF. The DNA of the CDR3 is TGTGCCAGCTCACCATATGCAGGGGTACGCTATGGCTACACCTTC. This chain connects TRBV18 to TRBJ1-2; D is perhaps TRBD1 (6 bases). This CDR3 is 15 amino acids long. V dropped 2 bases and J dropped 4 bases, with 14 bases sitting between them. Germline assignment: CDR1 KGHSH and CDR2 LQKENI.

This clone turned up a few times. This sequence joins TRBV10-2 and TRBJ1-1; no firm D call. The length of the CDR3 is 13 residues. Trimming cost V 5 bases and J 5 bases, with 12 bases left between them. From germline, CDR1 is WSHSY and CDR2 SAAADI. The CDR3 loop reads CASSFTTETEAFF. The CDR3, as DNA: TGCGCCAGCAGTTTTACGACTGAGACTGAAGCTTTCTTT.

The chain carries TRBV5-1 and TRBJ2-1, with D unclear. The CDR3 loop spans 13 amino acids. Trimming shortened V by 3 bases and J by 4 bases, and 8 bases separated the two germline ends. The V gene's germline CDR1 is SGHRS and CDR2 YFSETQ. The CDR3 region is CASSSTVYNEQFF. CDR3 nucleotide sequence: TGCGCCAGCAGCTCAACTGTTTACAATGAGCAGTTCTTC.

This chain uses TRBV7-3 with TRBJ2-3, with 8 bases lining up with TRBD2. The V gene end was trimmed by 1 base and the J gene end by 0 bases; junction bases not matched to a gene: 6. The CDR3 is made up of 17 amino acids. Germline assignment: CDR1 SGHTA and CDR2 FQGTGA. CDR3 nucleotide sequence: TGTGCCAGCAGCTTAAACCCGCCTAGCGGGAGCACAGATACGCAGTATTTT. Translation: CASSLNPPSGSTDTQYF.

The V call is TRBV2, the J call TRBJ2-4, with 9 bases fitting TRBD1. The trim removed 2 bases at V and 3 bases at J, leaving 8 bases unmatched. Germline CDR1 reads SNHLY; CDR2 reads FYNNEI. There are 17 residues in the CDR3. CDR3 amino acids: CASSEWGTGSGKNIQYF. CDR3 sequence (DNA): TGTGCCAGCAGTGAATGGGGGACAGGGTCGGGCAAAAACATTCAGTACTTC.

This chain joins TRBV6-1 and TRBJ2-7; 13 bases fit TRBD2. V gave up 8 bases and J gave up 5 bases; unmatched junction bases: 6. CDR3 length: 14 amino acids. The germline CDR1 and CDR2 sequences are MNHNS and SASEGT. CDR3 loop: CASRTSGSTHEQYF. The CDR3 DNA is TGTGCCAGCCGGACTAGCGGGAGCACCCACGAGCAGTACTTC.

This chain uses TRBV4-3 with TRBJ2-7; D possibly corresponds to TRBD2 (7 bases). CDR3 size: 15 residues. With 0 bases removed from V and 6 bases from J, the gap between germline ends came to 15 bases. The germline V gene encodes CDR1 LGHNA and CDR2 YSLEER. The CDR3 is CASSQEPEGGGEQYF. The CDR3 DNA is TGCGCCAGCAGCCAAGAGCCGGAAGGGGGGGGCGAGCAGTACTTC.

About this clone: The sample has other DNA sequences that encode this CDR3 too. This chain links TRBV2 with TRBJ1-4, with 9 bases aligning to TRBD1. Per the germline V gene, CDR1 is SNHLY and CDR2 is FYNNEI. V dropped 6 bases and J dropped 7; count of bases not matched to a gene: 9. CDR3 size: 15 residues. The CDR3 nucleotides are TGTGCCAGCAGGCAACCGGGACAGGGTACTGAAAAACTGTTTTTT. Translated: CASRQPGQGTEKLFF.

This rearrangement joins TRBV6-5 to TRBJ2-7; 7 bases match TRBD1. V shed 8 bases and J 0 bases; nucleotides not matched to a gene: 7. CDR1 and CDR2 (germline): MNHEY, SVGAGI. CDR3 length: 14 amino acids. As DNA, the CDR3 is TGTGCCAGCGCCGGGACAGTTGTCTCCTACGAGCAGTACTTC. Protein sequence: CASAGTVVSYEQYF.

The CDR3 nucleotides are TGTGCTAGTGGTTTGGGGACAGGGATTAATCTGAAGCAGTACTTC. It codes for CASGLGTGINLKQYF. The V call is TRBV12-5, the J call TRBJ2-5; 8 bases are shared with TRBD1. CDR3 size: 15 residues. Germline trimming cut 1 base from V and 11 bases from J; bases unmatched to any gene: 12. CDR1 LGHNT and CDR2 FRNRAP come from the germline V gene.

The rearrangement joins TRBV9 to TRBJ1-1; D is possibly TRBD1 (5 bases). The V gene's germline CDR1 is SGDLS and CDR2 YYNGEE. The germline V and J ends were trimmed by 2 bases and 6 bases, with 17 bases remaining between them. The CDR3 has 15 residues. The CDR3 DNA follows: TGTGCCAGCAGCGTTTCCAGGGTCCATGGGGCTGAAGCTTTCTTT. Translated: CASSVSRVHGAEAFF. Based on the CDR3 plus reference TRBV9 and TRBJ1-1, the full variable domain is DSGVTQTPKHLITATGQRVTLRCSPRSGDLSVYWYQQSLDQGLQFLIQYYNGEERAKGNILERFSAQQFPDLHSELNLSSLELGDSALYFCASSVSRVHGAEAFFGQGTRLTVV.